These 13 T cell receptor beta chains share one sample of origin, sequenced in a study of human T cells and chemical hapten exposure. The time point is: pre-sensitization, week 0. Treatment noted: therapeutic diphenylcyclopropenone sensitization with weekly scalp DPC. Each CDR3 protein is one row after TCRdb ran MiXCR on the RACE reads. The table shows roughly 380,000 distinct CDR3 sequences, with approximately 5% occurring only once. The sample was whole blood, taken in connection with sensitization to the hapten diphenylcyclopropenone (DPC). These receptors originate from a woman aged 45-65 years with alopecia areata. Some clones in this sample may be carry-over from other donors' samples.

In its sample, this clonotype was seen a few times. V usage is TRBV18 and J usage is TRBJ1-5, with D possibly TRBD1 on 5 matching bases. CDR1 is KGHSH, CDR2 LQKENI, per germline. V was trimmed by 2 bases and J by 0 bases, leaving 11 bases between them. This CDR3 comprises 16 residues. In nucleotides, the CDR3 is TGTGCCAGCTCACCAGAGGGGCGGTATAGCAATCAGCCCCAGCATTTT. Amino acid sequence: CASSPEGRYSNQPQHF.

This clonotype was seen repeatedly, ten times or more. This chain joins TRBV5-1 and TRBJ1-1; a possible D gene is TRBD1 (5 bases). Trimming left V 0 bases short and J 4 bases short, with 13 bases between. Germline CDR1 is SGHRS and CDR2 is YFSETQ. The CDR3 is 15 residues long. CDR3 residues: CASSLAWGEGTEAFF. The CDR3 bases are TGCGCCAGCAGCTTGGCTTGGGGGGAGGGCACTGAAGCTTTCTTT. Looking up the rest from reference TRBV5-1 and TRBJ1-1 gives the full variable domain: KAGVTQTPRYLIKTRGQQVTLSCSPISGHRSVSWYQQTPGQGLQFLFEYFSETQRNKGNFPGRFSGRQFSNSRSEMNVSTLELGDSALYLCASSLAWGEGTEAFFGQGTRLTVV.

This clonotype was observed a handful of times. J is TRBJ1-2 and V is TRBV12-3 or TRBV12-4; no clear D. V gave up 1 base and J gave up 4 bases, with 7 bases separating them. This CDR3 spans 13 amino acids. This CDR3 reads CASSLGLGYGYTF. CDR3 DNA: TGTGCCAGCAGTTTAGGGCTGGGCTATGGCTACACCTTC.

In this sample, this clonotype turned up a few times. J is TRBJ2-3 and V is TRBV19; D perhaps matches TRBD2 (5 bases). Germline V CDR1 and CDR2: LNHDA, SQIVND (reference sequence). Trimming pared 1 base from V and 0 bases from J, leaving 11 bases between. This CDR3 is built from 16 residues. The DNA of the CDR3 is TGTGCCAGTAGTATAGGCCCGGGGAGAAGCACAGATACGCAGTATTTT. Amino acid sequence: CASSIGPGRSTDTQYF.

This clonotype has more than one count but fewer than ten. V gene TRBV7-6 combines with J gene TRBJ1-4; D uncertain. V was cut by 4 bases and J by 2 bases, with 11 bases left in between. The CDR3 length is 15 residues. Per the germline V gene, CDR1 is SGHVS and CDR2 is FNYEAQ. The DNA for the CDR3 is TGTGCCAGCAGCTCTTGGACGGATACTAATGAAAAACTGTTTTTT. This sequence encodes CASSSWTDTNEKLFF.

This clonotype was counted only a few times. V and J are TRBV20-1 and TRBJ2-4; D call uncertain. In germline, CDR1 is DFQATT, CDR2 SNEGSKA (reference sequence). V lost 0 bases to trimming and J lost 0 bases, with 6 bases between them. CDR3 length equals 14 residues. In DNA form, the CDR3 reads TGCAGTGCTAGAGATTTCCTAGCCAAAAACATTCAGTACTTC. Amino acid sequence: CSARDFLAKNIQYF.

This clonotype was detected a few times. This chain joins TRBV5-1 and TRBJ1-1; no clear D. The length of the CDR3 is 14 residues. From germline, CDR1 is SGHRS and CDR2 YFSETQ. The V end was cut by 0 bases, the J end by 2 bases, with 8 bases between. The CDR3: CASSLAVSNTEAFF. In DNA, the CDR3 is TGCGCCAGCAGCTTGGCAGTTTCAAACACTGAAGCTTTCTTT.

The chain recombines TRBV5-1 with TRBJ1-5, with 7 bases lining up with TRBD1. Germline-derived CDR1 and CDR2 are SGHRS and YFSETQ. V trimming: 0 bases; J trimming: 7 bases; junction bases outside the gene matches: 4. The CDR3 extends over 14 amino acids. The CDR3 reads CASSLGSTGQPQHF. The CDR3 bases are TGCGCCAGCAGCTTGGGATCGACAGGGCAGCCCCAGCATTTT.

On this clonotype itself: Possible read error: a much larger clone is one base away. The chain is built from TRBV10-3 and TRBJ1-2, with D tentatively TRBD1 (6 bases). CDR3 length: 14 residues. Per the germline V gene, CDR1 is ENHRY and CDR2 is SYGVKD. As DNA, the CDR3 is TGTGCCATCAGGCCGCAGGGGACTAACTATGGCTTCACCTTC. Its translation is CAIRPQGTNYGFTF.

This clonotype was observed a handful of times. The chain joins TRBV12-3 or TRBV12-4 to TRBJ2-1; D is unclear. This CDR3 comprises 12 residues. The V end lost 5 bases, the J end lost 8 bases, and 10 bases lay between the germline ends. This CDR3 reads CASSPNLYEQFF. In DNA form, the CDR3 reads TGTGCCAGCAGTCCCAATCTCTATGAGCAGTTCTTC.

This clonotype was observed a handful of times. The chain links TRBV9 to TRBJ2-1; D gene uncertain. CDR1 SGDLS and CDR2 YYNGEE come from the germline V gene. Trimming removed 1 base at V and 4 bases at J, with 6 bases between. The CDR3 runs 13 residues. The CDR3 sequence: CASSVPGYNEQFF. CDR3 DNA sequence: TGTGCCAGCAGCGTACCAGGATACAATGAGCAGTTCTTC.

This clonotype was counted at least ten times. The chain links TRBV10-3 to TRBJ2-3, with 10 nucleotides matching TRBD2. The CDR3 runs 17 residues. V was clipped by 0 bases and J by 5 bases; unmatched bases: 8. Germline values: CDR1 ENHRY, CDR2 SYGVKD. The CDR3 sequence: CAISESAVGLARDTQYF. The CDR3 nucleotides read TGTGCCATCAGTGAGTCCGCCGTGGGACTAGCGCGAGATACGCAGTATTTT.

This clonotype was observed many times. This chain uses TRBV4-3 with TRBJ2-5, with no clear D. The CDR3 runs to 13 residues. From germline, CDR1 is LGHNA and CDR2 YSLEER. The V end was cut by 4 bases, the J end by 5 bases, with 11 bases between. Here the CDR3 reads CASSPTTWETQYF. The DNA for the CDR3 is TGCGCCAGCAGCCCAACAACCTGGGAGACCCAGTACTTC.